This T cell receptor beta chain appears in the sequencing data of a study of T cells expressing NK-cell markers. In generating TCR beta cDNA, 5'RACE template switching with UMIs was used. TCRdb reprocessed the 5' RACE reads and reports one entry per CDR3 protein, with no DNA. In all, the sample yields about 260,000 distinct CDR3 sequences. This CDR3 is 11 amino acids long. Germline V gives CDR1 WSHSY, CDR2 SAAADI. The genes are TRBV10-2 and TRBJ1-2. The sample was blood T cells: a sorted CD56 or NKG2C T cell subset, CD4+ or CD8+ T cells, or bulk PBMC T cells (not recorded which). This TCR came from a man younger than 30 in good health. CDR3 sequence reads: CASKAPEGYTF.